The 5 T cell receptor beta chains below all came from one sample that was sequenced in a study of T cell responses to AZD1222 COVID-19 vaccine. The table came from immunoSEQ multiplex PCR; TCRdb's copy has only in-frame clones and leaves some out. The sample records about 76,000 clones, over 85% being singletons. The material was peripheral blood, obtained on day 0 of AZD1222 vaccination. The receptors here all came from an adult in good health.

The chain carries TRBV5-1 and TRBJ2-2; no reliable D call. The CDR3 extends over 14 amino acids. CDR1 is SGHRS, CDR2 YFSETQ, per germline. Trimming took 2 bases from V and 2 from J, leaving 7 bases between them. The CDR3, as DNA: TGCGCCAGCAGCTTAGAGGAAAACACCGGGGAGCTGTTTTTT. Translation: CASSLEENTGELFF.

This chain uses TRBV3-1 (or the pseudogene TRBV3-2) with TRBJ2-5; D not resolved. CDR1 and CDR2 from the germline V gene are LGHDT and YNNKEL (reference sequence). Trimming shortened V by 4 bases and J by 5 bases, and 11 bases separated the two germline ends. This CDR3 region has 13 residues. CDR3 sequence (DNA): TGTGCCAGCAGCCTTACCTTCACGGAGACCCAGTACTTC. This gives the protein CASSLTFTETQYF.

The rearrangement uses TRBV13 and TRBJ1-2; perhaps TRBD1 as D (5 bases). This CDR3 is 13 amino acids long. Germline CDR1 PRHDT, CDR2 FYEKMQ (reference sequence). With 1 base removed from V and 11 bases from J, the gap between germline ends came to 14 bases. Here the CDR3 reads CASSLAAGPGYTF. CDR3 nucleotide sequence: TGTGCCAGCAGCTTAGCGGCAGGGCCCGGTTACACCTTC.

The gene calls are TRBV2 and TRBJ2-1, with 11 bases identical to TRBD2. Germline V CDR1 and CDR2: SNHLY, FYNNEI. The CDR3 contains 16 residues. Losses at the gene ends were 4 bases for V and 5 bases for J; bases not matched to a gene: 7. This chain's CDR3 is CASSVIAGGRNNEQFF. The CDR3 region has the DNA TGTGCCAGCAGTGTTATAGCGGGGGGGCGGAACAATGAGCAGTTCTTC.

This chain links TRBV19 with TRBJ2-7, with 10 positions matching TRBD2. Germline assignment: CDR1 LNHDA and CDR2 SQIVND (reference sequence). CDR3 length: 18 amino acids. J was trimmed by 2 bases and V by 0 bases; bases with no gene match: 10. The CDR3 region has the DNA TGTGCCAGTAGTATAGATCTGGGGGGACTAGCGTCTCCCTACGAGCAGTACTTC. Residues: CASSIDLGGLASPYEQYF.